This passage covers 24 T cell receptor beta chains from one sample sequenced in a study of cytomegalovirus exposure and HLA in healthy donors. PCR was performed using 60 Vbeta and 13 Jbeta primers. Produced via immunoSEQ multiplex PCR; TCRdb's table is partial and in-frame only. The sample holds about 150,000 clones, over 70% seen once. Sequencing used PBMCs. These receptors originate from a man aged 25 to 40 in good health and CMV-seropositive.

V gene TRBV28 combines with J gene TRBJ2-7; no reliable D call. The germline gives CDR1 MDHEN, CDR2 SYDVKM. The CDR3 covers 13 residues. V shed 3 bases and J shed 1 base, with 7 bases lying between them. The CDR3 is CASSFGQSYEQYF. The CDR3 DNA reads TGTGCCAGCAGTTTTGGGCAGTCCTACGAGCAGTACTTC.

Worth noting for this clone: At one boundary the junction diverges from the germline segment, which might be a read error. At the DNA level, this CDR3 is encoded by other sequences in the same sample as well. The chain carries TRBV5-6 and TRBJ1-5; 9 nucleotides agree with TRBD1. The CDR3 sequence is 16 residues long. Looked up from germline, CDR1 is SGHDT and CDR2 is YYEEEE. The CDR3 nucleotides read TGTGCCAGCAGCTTGGGGACAGGGGTGAGCAACCAGCCCCAGCATTTT. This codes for CASSLGTGVSNQPQHF. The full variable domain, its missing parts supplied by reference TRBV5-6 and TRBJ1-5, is DAGVTQSPTHLIKTRGQQVTLRCSPKSGHDTVSWYQQALGQGPQFIFQYYEEEERQRGNFPDRFSGHQFPNYSSELNVNALLLGDSALYLCASSLGTGVSNQPQHFGDGTRLSIL.

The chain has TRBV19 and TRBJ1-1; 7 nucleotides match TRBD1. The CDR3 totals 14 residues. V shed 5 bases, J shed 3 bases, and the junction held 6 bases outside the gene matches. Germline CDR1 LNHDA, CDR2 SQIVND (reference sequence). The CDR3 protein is CASSYGTDDTEAFF. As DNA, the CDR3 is TGTGCCAGTAGTTACGGGACAGACGACACTGAAGCTTTCTTT.

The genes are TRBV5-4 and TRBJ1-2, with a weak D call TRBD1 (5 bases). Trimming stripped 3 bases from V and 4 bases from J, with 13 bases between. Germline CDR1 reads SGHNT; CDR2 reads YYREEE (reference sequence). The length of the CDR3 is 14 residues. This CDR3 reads CASSSPGKSYGYTF. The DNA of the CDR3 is TGTGCCAGCAGCTCACCAGGGAAGAGCTATGGCTACACCTTC.

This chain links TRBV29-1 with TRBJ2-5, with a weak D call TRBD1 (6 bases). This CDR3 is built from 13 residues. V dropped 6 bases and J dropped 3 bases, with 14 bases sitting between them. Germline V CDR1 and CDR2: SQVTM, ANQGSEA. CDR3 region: CSVGEGQKETQYF. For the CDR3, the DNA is TGCAGCGTCGGTGAAGGACAGAAAGAGACCCAGTACTTC.

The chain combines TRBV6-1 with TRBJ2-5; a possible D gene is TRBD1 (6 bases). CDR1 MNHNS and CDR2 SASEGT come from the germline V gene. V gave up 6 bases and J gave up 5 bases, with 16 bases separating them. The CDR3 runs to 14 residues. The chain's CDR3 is CASRSRTAEETQYF. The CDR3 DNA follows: TGTGCCAGCAGATCTAGGACAGCCGAGGAGACCCAGTACTTC.

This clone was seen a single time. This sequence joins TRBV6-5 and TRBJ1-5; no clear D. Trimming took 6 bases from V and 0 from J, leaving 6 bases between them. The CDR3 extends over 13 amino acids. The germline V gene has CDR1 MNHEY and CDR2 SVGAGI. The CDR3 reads CASRQNSNQPQHF. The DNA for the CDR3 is TGTGCCAGCAGGCAGAATAGCAATCAGCCCCAGCATTTT.

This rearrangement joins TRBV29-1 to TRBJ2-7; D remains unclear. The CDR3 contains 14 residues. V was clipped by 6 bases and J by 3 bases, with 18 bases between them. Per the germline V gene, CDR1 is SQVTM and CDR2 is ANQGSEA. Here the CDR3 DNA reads TGCAGCGTAGCCCTTGACAACATTGACTACGAGCAGTACTTC. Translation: CSVALDNIDYEQYF.

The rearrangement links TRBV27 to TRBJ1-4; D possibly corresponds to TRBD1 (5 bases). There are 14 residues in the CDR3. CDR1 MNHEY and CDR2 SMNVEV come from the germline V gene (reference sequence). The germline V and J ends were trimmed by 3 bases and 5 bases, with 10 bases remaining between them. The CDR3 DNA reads TGTGCCAGCAGTTTGGGGCGAGAAAATGAAAAACTGTTTTTT. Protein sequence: CASSLGRENEKLFF. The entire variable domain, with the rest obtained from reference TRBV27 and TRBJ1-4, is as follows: EAQVTQNPRYLITVTGKKLTVTCSQNMNHEYMSWYRQDPGLGLRQIYYSMNVEVTDKGDVPEGYKVSRKEKRNFPLILESPSPNQTSLYFCASSLGRENEKLFFGSGTQLSVL.

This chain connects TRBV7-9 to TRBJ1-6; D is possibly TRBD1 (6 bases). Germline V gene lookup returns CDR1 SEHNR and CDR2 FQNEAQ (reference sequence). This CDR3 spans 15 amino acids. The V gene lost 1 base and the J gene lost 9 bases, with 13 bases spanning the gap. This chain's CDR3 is CASSLGTVGSSPLHF. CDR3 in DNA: TGTGCCAGCAGCTTAGGGACAGTCGGCAGTTCACCCCTCCACTTT.

CDR3 amino acids: CASSLVDSTLNTEAFF. In DNA form, the CDR3 reads TGTGCCAGCAGCTTGGTAGACAGTACCCTGAACACTGAAGCTTTCTTT. The chain is built from TRBV5-6 and TRBJ1-1, with D possibly TRBD1 on 5 matching bases. V dropped 0 bases and J dropped 0 bases, with 12 bases sitting between them. There are 16 residues in the CDR3. Looked up from germline, CDR1 is SGHDT and CDR2 is YYEEEE.

Here the CDR3 reads CASINRTSGKETQYF. The DNA of the CDR3 is TGTGCCAGCATTAATAGGACTAGCGGAAAAGAGACCCAGTACTTC. The chain links TRBV6-1 to TRBJ2-5; 10 positions match TRBD2. The germline CDR1 and CDR2 sequences are MNHNS and SASEGT. The CDR3 length is 15 residues. Trimming removed 7 bases from V and 3 bases from J; junction bases left unmatched: 8.

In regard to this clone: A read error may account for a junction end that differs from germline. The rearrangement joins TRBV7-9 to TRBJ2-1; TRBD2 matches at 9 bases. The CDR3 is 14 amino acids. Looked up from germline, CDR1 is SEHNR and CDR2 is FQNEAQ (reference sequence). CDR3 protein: CASTLAGEVSEQFF. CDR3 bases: TGTGCCAGCACCTTAGCGGGAGAGGTTAGTGAGCAGTTCTTC.

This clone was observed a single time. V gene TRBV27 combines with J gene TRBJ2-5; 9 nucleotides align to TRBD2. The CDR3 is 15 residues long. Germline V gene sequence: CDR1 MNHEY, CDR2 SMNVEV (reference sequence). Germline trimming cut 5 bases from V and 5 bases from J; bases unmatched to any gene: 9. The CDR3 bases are TGTGCCAGCAGTCCCAGACTAGCGGTGGGCGAGACCCAGTACTTC. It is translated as CASSPRLAVGETQYF.

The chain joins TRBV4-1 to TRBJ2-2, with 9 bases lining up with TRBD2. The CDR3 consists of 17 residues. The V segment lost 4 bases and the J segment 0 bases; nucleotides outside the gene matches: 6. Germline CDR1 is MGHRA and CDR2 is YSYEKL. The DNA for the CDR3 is TGCGCCAGCAGCCCCCCCGCGGGAGGGCCGAACACCGGGGAGCTGTTTTTT. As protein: CASSPPAGGPNTGELFF.

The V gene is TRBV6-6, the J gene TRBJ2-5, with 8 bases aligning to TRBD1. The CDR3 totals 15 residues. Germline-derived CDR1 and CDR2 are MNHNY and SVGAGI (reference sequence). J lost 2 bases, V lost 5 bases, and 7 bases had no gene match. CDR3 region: CASSRQGNEQETQYF. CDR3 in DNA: TGTGCCAGCAGTCGACAGGGGAATGAGCAAGAGACCCAGTACTTC.

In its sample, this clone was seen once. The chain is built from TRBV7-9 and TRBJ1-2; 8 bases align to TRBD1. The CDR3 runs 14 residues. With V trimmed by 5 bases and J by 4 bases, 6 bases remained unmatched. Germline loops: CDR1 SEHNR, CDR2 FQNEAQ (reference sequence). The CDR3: CASSPRDRIYGYTF. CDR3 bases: TGTGCCAGCAGCCCTAGGGACAGGATCTATGGCTACACCTTC.

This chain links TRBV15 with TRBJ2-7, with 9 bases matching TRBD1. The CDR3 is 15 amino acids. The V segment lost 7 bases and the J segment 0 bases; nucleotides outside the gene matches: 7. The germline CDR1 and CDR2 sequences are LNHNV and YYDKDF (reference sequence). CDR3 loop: CATTHRDRASYEQYF. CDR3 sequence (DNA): TGTGCCACCACTCACCGGGACAGGGCCTCCTACGAGCAGTACTTC. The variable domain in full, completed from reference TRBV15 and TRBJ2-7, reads DAMVIQNPRYQVTQFGKPVTLSCSQTLNHNVMYWYQQKSSQAPKLLFHYYDKDFNNEADTPDNFQSRRPNTSFCFLDIRSPGLGDTAMYLCATTHRDRASYEQYFGPGTRLTVT.

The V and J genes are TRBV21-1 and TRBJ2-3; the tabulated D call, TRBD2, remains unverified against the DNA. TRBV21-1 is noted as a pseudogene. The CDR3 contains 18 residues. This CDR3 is CASSKGGTSFYGTDTQYF. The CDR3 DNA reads TGTGCCAGCAGCAAAGGTGGGACTAGTTTTTATGGCACAGATACGCAGTATTTT.

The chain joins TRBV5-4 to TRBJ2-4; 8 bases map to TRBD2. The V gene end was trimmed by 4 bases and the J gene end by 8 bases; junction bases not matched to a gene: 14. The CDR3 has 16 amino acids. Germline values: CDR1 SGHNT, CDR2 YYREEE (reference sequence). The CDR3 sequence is CASSVRRAGELDIQYF. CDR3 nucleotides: TGTGCCAGCAGCGTGCGGAGAGCGGGAGAGCTTGACATTCAGTACTTC.

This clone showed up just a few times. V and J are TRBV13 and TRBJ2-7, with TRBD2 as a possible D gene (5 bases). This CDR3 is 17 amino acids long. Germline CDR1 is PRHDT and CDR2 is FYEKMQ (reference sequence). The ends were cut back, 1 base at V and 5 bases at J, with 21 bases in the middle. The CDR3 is CASSLVGYGSTGNEQYF. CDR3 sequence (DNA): TGTGCCAGCAGCTTAGTAGGTTACGGGTCAACGGGGAACGAGCAGTACTTC.

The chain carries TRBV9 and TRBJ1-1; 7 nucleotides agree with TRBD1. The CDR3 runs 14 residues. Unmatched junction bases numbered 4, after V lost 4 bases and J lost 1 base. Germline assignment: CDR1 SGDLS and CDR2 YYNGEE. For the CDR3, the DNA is TGTGCCAGCAGCCTTACAGGGGCGAACACTGAAGCTTTCTTT. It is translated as CASSLTGANTEAFF.

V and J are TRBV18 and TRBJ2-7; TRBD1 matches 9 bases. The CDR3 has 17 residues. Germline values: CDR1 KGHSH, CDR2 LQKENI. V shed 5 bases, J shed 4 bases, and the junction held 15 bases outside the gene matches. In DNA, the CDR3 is TGTGCCAGCTCAACGAACATCCGGGACAGGGATCTTTACGAGCAGTACTTC. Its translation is CASSTNIRDRDLYEQYF. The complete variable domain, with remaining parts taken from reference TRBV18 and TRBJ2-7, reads NAGVMQNPRHLVRRRGQEARLRCSPMKGHSHVYWYRQLPEEGLKFMVYLQKENIIDESGMPKERFSAEFPKEGPSILRIQQVVRGDSAAYFCASSTNIRDRDLYEQYFGPGTRLTVT.

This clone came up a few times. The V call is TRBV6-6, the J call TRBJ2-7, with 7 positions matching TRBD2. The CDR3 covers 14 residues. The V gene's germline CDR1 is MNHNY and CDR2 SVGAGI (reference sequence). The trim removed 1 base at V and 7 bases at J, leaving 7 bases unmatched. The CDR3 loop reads CASSYYAGRGEQYF. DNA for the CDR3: TGTGCCAGCAGTTACTATGCGGGGCGGGGGGAGCAGTACTTC.